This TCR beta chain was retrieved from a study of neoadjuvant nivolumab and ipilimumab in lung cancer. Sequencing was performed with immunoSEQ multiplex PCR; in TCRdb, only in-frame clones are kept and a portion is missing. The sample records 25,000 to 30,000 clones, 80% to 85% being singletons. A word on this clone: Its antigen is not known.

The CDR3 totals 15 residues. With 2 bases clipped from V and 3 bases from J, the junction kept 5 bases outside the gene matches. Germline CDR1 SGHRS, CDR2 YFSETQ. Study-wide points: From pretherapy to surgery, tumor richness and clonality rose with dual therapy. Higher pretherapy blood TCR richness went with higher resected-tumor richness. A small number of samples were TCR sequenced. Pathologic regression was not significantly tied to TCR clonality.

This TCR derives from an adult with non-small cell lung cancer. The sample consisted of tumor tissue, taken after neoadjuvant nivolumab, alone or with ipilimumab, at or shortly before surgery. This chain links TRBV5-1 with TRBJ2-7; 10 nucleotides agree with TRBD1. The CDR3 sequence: CASSLPGQGYYEQYF. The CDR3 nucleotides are TGCGCCAGCAGCTTACCGGGACAGGGGTACTACGAGCAGTACTTC.